These T cell receptor beta chains were read from a single sample in a study of cytomegalovirus exposure and HLA in healthy donors. Repertoires were generated with immunoSEQ multiplex PCR, while TCRdb's copy carries only in-frame clones and drops some. In the table there are 200,000 to 250,000 clones, approximately 82% of which are singletons. The sequencing input was PBMCs. Receptors originate from a woman aged 40 to 50 in good health and CMV-seronegative. The CDR3 runs from the conserved cysteine through the conserved F or W. D genes are given only for firm matches. Where a row states a size, it is once, few, many or the class of an expanded clone; other rows omit it.

j_gene,d_gene,abundance,v_gene,CDR3aa,CDR3nt
TRBJ1-5,TRBD1,-,TRBV2,CASSPDRGWNNQPQHF,TGTGCCAGCAGTCCGGACAGGGGTTGGAACAATCAGCCCCAGCATTTT
TRBJ1-2,-,-,TRBV6-5,CASSSTVYGYTF,TGTGCCAGCAGTTCAACAGTCTATGGCTACACCTTC
TRBJ1-2,-,-,TRBV7-8,CASSLARGSLYYGYTF,TGTGCCAGCAGCTTAGCTCGGGGGAGTCTCTACTATGGCTACACCTTC
TRBJ1-2,TRBD1,-,TRBV7-2,CASSLPVRTGAPYGYTF,TGTGCCAGCAGCCTCCCCGTGAGGACAGGGGCCCCCTATGGCTACACCTTC
TRBJ1-1,-,-,TRBV5-6,CASSFGAEQAFF,TGTGCCAGCAGCTTCGGAGCCGAGCAAGCTTTCTTT
TRBJ1-6,TRBD1,-,TRBV6-1,CASSYGQGNSPLHF,TGTGCCAGCAGTTATGGACAGGGGAATTCACCCCTCCACTTT
TRBJ2-3,TRBD2,-,TRBV5-4,CASSSSGGAVTDTQYF,TGTGCCAGCAGCTCTAGCGGGGGGGCGGTCACAGATACGCAGTATTTT
TRBJ2-5,-,-,TRBV6-6,CASSYSGGGETQYF,TGTGCCAGCAGTTACTCGGGAGGAGGAGAGACCCAGTACTTC
TRBJ1-2,TRBD1,-,TRBV30,CAWSVKGARGGYTF,TGTGCCTGGAGTGTAAAGGGGGCGAGGGGAGGCTACACCTTC
TRBJ1-2,TRBD1,-,TRBV6-5,CASSYSTGYGYTF,TGTGCCAGCAGTTACTCGACAGGGTATGGCTACACCTTC
TRBJ2-3,-,-,TRBV28,CASSLNRGGITDTQYF,TGTGCCAGCAGTTTAAATCGGGGCGGGATCACAGATACGCAGTATTTT
TRBJ2-5,TRBD1,-,TRBV15,CATSRDPVNRGPLVKTQYF,TGTGCCACCAGCAGAGATCCCGTTAACAGGGGCCCGCTCGTAAAGACCCAGTACTTC
TRBJ1-1,-,-,TRBV28,CASRSQGGAFF,TGTGCCAGCAGATCTCAGGGTGGAGCTTTCTTT
TRBJ1-4,-,few,TRBV7-9,CASSYDGRANEKLFF,TGTGCCAGCAGCTACGACGGGCGGGCTAATGAAAAACTGTTTTTT
TRBJ2-6,TRBD1,-,TRBV6-5,CASSYGTGAGANVLTF,TGTGCCAGCAGTTACGGGACAGGGGCTGGGGCCAACGTCCTGACTTTC
TRBJ1-2,-,-,TRBV10-2,CATKRDDYGYTF,TGCGCCACCAAAAGAGATGACTATGGCTACACCTTC
TRBJ2-4,-,-,TRBV5-1,CASSLGSGNIQYF,TGCGCCAGCAGCTTGGGTTCCGGGAACATTCAGTACTTC
TRBJ2-2,-,-,TRBV30,CAWSAGAGELFF,TGTGCCTGGAGTGCGGGGGCCGGGGAGCTGTTTTTT
TRBJ1-1,-,once,TRBV18,CASSPLQPDMNTEAFF,TGTGCCAGCTCACCGTTACAGCCAGATATGAACACTGAAGCTTTCTTT
TRBJ1-3,-,-,TRBV28,CASSLAGQLSGNTIYF,TGTGCCAGCAGTTTGGCAGGTCAATTATCTGGAAACACCATATATTTT
TRBJ1-1,TRBD1,-,TRBV6-6,CASRPAPGTGGEAFF,TGTGCCAGCAGGCCCGCACCCGGGACAGGGGGCGAAGCTTTCTTT
TRBJ1-1,TRBD1,-,TRBV7-9,CASSSDGQGEAFF,TGTGCCAGCAGCTCGGACGGACAGGGGGAAGCTTTCTTT
TRBJ2-7,TRBD1,-,TRBV13,CASSSPAGQGAYEQYF,TGTGCCAGCAGCTCCCCCGCAGGTCAGGGGGCCTACGAGCAGTACTTC